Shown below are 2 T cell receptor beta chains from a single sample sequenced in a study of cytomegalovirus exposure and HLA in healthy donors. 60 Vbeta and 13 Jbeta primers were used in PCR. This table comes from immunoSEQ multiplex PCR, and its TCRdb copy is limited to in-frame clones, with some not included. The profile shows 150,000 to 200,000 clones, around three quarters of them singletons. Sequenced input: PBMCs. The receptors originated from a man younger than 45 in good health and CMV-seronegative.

The CDR3 is CSVEEVQGGRGYTF. CDR3 DNA sequence: TGCAGCGTTGAAGAGGTCCAGGGAGGGAGGGGCTACACCTTC. The chain couples TRBV29-1 to TRBJ1-2; possible D gene TRBD1, 5 bases. Trimming removed 0 bases at V and 8 bases at J, with 16 bases between. The V gene's germline CDR1 is SQVTM and CDR2 ANQGSEA. The CDR3 is 14 residues long.

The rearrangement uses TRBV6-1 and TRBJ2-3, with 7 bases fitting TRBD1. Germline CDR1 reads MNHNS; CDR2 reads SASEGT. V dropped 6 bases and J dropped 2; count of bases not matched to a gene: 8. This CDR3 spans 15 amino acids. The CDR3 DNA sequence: TGTGCCAGCAGCGCCGACAGGGTCTTCACAGATACGCAGTATTTT. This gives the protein CASSADRVFTDTQYF.